This TCR beta chain was sequenced during a study of cytomegalovirus exposure and HLA in healthy donors. This CDR3 is built from 14 residues. V lost 3 bases and J lost 3; bases outside the gene matches: 3. CDR1 and CDR2 (germline): SGHNT, YYREEE (reference sequence). This clone has a single count. Antigen: not known. Study results and caveats: When analyzed later, a missense DCLRE1C variant was found to be linked to TCR beta V- and J-gene trimming. Researchers left out some V segments, among them TRBV6-2 and TRBV6-3, as indistinguishable.

The PCR made use of 60 Vbeta and 13 Jbeta primers. Repertoires were generated with immunoSEQ multiplex PCR, while TCRdb's copy carries only in-frame clones and drops some. The sample contains 150,000 to 200,000 clones, around 78% of which appear only once. Donors likely had unrecorded immune exposures despite being nominally healthy when sampled. Sequencing was done on a sample of PBMCs. J is TRBJ2-3 and V is TRBV5-4; 8 bases fit TRBD1. This TCR came from a woman aged 45 to 65 in good health and CMV-seropositive. The CDR3 bases are TGTGCCAGCAGCTCAGGGGGCGGAACAGATACGCAGTATTTT. It codes for CASSSGGGTDTQYF. Full variable domain (remainder filled in from reference TRBV5-4 and TRBJ2-3): ETGVTQSPTHLIKTRGQQVTLRCSSQSGHNTVSWYQQALGQGPQFIFQYYREEENGRGNFPPRFSGLQFPNYSSELNVNALELDDSALYLCASSSGGGTDTQYFGPGTRLTVL.